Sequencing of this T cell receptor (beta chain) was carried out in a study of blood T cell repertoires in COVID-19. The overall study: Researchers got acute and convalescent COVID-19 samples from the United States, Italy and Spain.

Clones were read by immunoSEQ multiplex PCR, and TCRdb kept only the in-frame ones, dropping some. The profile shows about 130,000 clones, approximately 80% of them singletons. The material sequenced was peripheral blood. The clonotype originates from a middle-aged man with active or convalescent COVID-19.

CDR3 in amino acids: CASSSGSTEAFF. The CDR3, as DNA: TGTGCCAGCAGTTCAGGGTCCACTGAAGCTTTCTTT. This chain connects TRBV6-2 or TRBV6-3 to TRBJ1-1; D might be TRBD1 (5 bases). Germline V gives CDR1 MNHEY, CDR2 SVGEGT. This CDR3 has 12 amino acids. The V end lost 4 bases, the J end lost 4 bases, and 7 bases lay between the germline ends.